This T cell receptor (beta chain) was obtained from a study of blood T cell repertoires in COVID-19 (dated by TCRdb to the early 2020s). For the wider study: The collaborator samples originated in the United States, Italy and Spain and spanned the acute and convalescent phases of COVID-19. The prospective study material was composed of cDNA or gDNA derived from T cells, B-cell-depleted T cells, or PBMCs. The dataset comprised deeply sampled blood TCRbeta repertoires from subjects exposed to, actively infected with, or recovered from COVID-19. The repertoires were released in a freely available public database meant as a resource for research on the immune response to SARS-CoV-2. Samples were obtained from the ongoing ImmuneRACE study (first 160 participants) and from some 1,300 subjects provided by 6 global collaborators. A de-identified subject ID, COVID-19 status, age in years and sex were almost always included in the sample metadata. HLA class I and class II types, where available, came from metadata supplied by the sample provider rather than from assay-based typing.

Each collaborating institution followed its own protocols to collect whole blood in K2EDTA tubes. For TCRbeta analysis, collaborators shipped samples as frozen whole blood, isolated PBMCs, or DNA extracted from either of those sample types. Concerning this clone: Its target antigen remains unknown. No base quality information exists; no much larger clone differs at one position.

TCRbeta CDR3 regions were amplified from genomic DNA using the immunoSEQ Assay, a bias-controlled multiplex PCR. The source study handled its data this way. Nucleated cell counts per sample were estimated from amplification of reference gene primers within the assay. To quantify the absolute abundance of each unique TCRbeta CDR3 rearrangement, sequence reads were collapsed and filtered. For each sample, productive Simpson clonality was calculated as the square root of Simpson's diversity index across productive rearrangements. TCRdb stores this immuneACCESS table with in-frame sequences only. Part of the clones is absent; in the studies checked, under half of the shortfall reflects unresolved V genes, and no reason is known for the rest. V, J and clone size reflect that table, while D and trimming were determined from the DNA. A total of some 86,000 clones appear in this sample, 75% to 95% of them only once. The ten most abundant clones make up about 2.5% of the sample.

From its cysteine to its phenylalanine, the CDR3 spans 17 amino acids. The retained sequence is limited to the CDR3, 51 bases, with the frame set at the first base. According to the germline V gene (reference sequence), CDR1 reads LGHDT and CDR2 reads YNNKEL. V gives up 0 bases and J gives up 3 bases, and the segment between their germline ends measures 17 bases. Overall study outcomes, separate from this receptor: Clinical and demographic metadata were provided uncurated, with the amount varying by source and participant.

The source is a human donor with active COVID-19. The donor label of this sample is uncertain. The rearrangement joined TRBV3-1 (or the pseudogene TRBV3-2) to TRBJ2-5, and the D gene may be TRBD2, 6 bases matching. Sequencing was carried out using peripheral blood. Here the CDR3 is given as CASSQDPPGLGKETQYF. The sequenced DNA is TGTGCCAGCAGCCAAGACCCCCCGGGACTCGGAAAAGAGACCCAGTACTTC.